This TCR beta chain was recovered during a study of OX40 agonist ivuxolimab in advanced cancers. Turning to the study itself: Cohort: approximately 79% men, mean age approximately 60, aged about 23 to 79.

Broader study findings: Dosing at 0.1 to 3.0 mg/kg was accompanied by clonal expansion of CD4+ and CD8+ blood T cells by week 6.

Using immunoSEQ multiplex PCR, the repertoire was profiled, and TCRdb retains in-frame clones only, with some absent. The sample includes tens of thousands of clones, approximately 88% of them seen just once. This CDR3 spans 11 amino acids. V was cut by 5 bases and J by 5 bases, with 6 bases left in between. From germline, CDR1 is SGHNT and CDR2 YENEEA. About this clone: What it recognizes is unknown.

Individuals having autoimmune disease history or systemic immunosuppression were not enrolled. The TCR originated in an adult with an advanced solid tumor such as melanoma, head and neck, liver or kidney cancer. This chain uses TRBV11-3 with TRBJ2-5; D is undetermined. The source material was CD4+ or CD8+ T cells sorted from blood, sampled in a trial of the OX40 agonist ivuxolimab. The CDR3 DNA is TGTGCCAGCAGCGCCGGGGAGACCCAGTACTTC. It is translated as CASSAGETQYF. Supplemented by reference TRBV11-3 and TRBJ2-5, the full variable domain reads EAGVVQSPRYKIIEKKQPVAFWCNPISGHNTLYWYLQNLGQGPELLIRYENEEAVDDSQLPKDRFSAERLKGVDSTLKIQPAELGDSAVYLCASSAGETQYFGPGTRLLVL.